This T cell receptor beta chain was documented in a study of PD-1 blockade in classical Hodgkin lymphoma. Study information: Every 2 weeks, patients got 3 mg/kg intravenous nivolumab.

Every patient had relapsed following autologous stem cell transplantation, and cohorts differed in brentuximab vedotin exposure. Patients reached a best response of complete response, partial response or progressive disease. As to this clone: Its specificity is unknown.

Notes on the study in general: Complete responders had baseline diversity similar to newly diagnosed patients.

Germline V lookup: CDR1 SEHNR, CDR2 FQNEAQ (reference sequence). CDR3 size: 17 residues. V dropped 2 bases and J dropped 1 base, with 15 bases sitting between them. The protocol was immunoSEQ multiplex PCR, while the TCRdb copy is restricted to in-frame clones and leaves out a portion. The sample consists of over 60,000 clones, about 70% of them appearing once. The sample consisted of peripheral blood mononuclear cells (PBMCs), taken before the second cycle of nivolumab. The chain has TRBV7-9 and TRBJ2-1, with D uncertain. This TCR was recovered from a human donor with classical Hodgkin lymphoma. The chain's CDR3 is CASSLRASRLSYNEQFF. CDR3 sequence (DNA): TGTGCCAGCAGCTTACGGGCTAGTAGGTTGTCCTACAATGAGCAGTTCTTC.